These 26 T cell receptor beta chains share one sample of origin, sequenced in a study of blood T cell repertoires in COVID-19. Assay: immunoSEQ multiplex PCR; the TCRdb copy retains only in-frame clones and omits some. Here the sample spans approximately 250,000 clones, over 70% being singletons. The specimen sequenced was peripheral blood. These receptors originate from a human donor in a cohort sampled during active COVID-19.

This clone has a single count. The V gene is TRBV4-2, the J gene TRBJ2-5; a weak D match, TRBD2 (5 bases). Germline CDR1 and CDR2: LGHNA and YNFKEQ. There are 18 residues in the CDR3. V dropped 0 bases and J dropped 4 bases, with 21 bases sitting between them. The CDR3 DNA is TGTGCCAGCAGCCAAGATCTTACGGGAAGACCAAACCGAGAGACCCAGTACTTC. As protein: CASSQDLTGRPNRETQYF.

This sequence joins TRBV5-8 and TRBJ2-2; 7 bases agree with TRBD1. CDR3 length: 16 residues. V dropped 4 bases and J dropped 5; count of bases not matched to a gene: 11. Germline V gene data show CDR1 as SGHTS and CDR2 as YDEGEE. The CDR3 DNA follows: TGTGCCAGCAGCCCAGATTCGGGACAGATAACCGGGGAGCTGTTTTTT. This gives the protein CASSPDSGQITGELFF.

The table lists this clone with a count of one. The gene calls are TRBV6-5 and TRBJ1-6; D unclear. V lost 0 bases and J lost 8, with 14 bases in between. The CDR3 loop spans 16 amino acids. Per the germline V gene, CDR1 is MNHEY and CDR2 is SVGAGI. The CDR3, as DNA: TGTGCCAGCAGTTACTCGATTAGGCTCGGGGATTCACCCCTCCACTTT. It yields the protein CASSYSIRLGDSPLHF.

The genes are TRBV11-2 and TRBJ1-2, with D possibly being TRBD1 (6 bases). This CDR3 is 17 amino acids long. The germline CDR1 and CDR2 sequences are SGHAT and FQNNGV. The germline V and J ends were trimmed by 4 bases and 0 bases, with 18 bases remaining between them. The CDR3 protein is CASSSIGGREANYGYTF. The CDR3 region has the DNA TGTGCCAGCAGCTCCATAGGGGGACGGGAAGCTAACTATGGCTACACCTTC.

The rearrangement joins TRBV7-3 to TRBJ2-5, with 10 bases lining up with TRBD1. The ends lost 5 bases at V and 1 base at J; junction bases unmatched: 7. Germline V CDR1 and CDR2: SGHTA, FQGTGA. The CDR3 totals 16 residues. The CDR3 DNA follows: TGTGCCAGCAGCCCGGGACAGGGGAGGGGCCAAGAGACCCAGTACTTC. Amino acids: CASSPGQGRGQETQYF.

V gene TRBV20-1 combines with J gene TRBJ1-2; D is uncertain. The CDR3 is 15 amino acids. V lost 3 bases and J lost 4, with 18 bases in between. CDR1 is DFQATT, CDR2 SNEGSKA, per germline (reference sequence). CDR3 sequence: CSASDRLRGSYGYTF. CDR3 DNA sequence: TGCAGTGCTAGTGATAGGTTACGAGGATCCTATGGCTACACCTTC.

CDR3: CASSEAVGTYEAETQYF. In nucleotides, the CDR3 is TGTGCCAGCAGTGAAGCAGTGGGGACATACGAGGCGGAGACCCAGTACTTC. V gene TRBV6-1 combines with J gene TRBJ2-5, with D maybe TRBD1 (6 bases). Trimming removed 0 bases from V and 5 bases from J, with 19 bases in between. This CDR3 spans 17 amino acids. CDR1 is MNHNS and CDR2 is SASEGT in the germline V gene.

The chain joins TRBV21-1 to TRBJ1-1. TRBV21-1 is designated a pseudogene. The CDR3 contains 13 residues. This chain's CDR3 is CASSKGGGTEAFF. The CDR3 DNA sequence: TGTGCCAGCAGCAAAGGGGGAGGCACTGAAGCTTTCTTT.

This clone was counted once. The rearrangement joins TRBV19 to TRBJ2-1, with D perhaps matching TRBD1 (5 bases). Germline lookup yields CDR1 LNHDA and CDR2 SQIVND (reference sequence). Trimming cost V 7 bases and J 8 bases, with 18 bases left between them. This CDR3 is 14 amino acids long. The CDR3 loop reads CASNLGRSQDEQFF. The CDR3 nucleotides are TGTGCCAGTAATCTGGGGCGAAGCCAGGATGAGCAGTTCTTC.

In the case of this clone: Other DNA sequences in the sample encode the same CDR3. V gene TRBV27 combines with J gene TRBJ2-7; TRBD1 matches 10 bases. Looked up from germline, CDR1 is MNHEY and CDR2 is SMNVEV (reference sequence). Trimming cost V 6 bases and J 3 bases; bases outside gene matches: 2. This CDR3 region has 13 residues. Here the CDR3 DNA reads TGTGCCAGCAGACGGACAGGGGGCTACGAGCAGTACTTC. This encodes CASRRTGGYEQYF.

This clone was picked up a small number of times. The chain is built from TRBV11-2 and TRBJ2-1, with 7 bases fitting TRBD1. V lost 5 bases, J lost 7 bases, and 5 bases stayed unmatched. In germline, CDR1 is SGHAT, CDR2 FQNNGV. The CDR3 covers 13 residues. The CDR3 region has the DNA TGTGCCAGCAGCCCCCTACAGGGGAATGAGCAGTTCTTC. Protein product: CASSPLQGNEQFF. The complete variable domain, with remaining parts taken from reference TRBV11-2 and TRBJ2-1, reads EAGVAQSPRYKIIEKRQSVAFWCNPISGHATLYWYQQILGQGPKLLIQFQNNGVVDDSQLPKDRFSAERLKGVDSTLKIQPAKLEDSAVYLCASSPLQGNEQFFGPGTRLTVL.

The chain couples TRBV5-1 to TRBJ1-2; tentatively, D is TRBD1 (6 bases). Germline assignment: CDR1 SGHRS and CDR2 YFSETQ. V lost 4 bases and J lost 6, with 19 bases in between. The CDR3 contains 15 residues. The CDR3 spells CASSTGPRGSDGYTF. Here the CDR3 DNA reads TGCGCCAGCAGCACGGGACCGAGGGGGAGCGATGGCTACACCTTC.

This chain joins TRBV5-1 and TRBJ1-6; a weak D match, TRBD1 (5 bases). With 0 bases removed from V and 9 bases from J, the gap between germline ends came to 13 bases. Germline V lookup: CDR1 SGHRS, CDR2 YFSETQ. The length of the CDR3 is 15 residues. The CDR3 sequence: CASSLATQGISPLHF. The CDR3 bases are TGCGCCAGCAGCTTGGCTACGCAGGGAATTTCACCCCTCCACTTT.

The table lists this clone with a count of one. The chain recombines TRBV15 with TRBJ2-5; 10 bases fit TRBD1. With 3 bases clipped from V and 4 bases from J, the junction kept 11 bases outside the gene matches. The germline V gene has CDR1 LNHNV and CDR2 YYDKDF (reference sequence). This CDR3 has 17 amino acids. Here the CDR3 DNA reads TGTGCCACCAGCAGGGGGGTGGACAGGGGGAGAGGAGAGACCCAGTACTTC. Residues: CATSRGVDRGRGETQYF.

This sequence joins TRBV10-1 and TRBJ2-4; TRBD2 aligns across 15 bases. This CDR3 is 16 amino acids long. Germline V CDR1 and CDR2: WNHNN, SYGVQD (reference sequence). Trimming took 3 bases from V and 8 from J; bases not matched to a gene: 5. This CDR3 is CASSDPGLAGGDIQYF. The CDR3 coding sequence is TGCGCCAGCAGTGACCCCGGACTAGCGGGGGGGGACATTCAGTACTTC.

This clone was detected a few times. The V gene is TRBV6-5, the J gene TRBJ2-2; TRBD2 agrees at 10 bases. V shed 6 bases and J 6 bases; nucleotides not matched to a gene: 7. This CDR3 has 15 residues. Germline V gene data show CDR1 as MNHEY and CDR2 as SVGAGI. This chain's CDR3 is CASRPLAGLAGELFF. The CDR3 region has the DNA TGTGCCAGCAGACCACTAGCGGGATTGGCCGGGGAGCTGTTTTTT.

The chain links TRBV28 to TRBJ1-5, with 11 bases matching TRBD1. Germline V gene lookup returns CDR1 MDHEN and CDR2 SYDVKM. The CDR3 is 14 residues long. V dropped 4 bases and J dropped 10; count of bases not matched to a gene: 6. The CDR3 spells CASSSPGQGVPQHF. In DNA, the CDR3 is TGTGCCAGCAGTTCCCCGGGACAGGGGGTTCCCCAGCATTTT. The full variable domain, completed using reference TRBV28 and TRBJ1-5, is DVKVTQSSRYLVKRTGEKVFLECVQDMDHENMFWYRQDPGLGLRLIYFSYDVKMKEKGDIPEGYSVSREKKERFSLILESASTNQTSMYLCASSSPGQGVPQHFGDGTRLSIL.

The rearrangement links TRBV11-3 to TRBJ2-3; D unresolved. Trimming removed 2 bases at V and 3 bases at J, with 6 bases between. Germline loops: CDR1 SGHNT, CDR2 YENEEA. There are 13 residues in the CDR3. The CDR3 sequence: CASSLTLTDTQYF. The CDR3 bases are TGTGCCAGCAGCTTAACTTTGACAGATACGCAGTATTTT.

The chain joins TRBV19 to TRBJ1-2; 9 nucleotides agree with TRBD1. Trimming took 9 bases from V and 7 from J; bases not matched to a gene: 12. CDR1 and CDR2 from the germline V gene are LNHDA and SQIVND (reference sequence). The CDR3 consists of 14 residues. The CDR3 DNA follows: TGTGCCAGCGACAACGACAGGGGGGTTTTTGGCTACACCTTC. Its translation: CASDNDRGVFGYTF.

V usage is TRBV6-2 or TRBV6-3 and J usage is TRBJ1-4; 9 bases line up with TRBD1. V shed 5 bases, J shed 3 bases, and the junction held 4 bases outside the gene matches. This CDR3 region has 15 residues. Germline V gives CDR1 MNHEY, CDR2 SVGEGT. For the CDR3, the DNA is TGTGCCAGCAGTCAACAGGGGGCGGCTAATGAAAAACTGTTTTTT. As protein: CASSQQGAANEKLFF.

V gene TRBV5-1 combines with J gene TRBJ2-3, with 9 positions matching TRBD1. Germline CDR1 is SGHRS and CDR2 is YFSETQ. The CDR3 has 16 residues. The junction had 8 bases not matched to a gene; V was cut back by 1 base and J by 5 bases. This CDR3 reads CASSLLPGQGKDTQYF. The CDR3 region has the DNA TGCGCCAGCAGCTTGTTACCGGGACAGGGTAAAGATACGCAGTATTTT.

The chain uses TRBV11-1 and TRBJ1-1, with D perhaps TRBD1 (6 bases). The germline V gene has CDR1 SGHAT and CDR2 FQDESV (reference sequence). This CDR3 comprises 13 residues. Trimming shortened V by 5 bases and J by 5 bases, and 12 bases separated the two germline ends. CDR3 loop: CASSPDSLTEAFF. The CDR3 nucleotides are TGTGCCAGCAGCCCGGACAGTCTAACTGAAGCTTTCTTT.

For the CDR3, the DNA is TGTGCCAGCAGTTATGCAGGGCCCACCGGGGCTTTCTTT. Encoded protein: CASSYAGPTGAFF. The chain joins TRBV6-5 to TRBJ1-1, with D tentatively TRBD1 (5 bases). This CDR3 is 13 amino acids long. CDR1 and CDR2 from the germline V gene are MNHEY and SVGAGI. The V end lost 3 bases, the J end lost 11 bases, and 16 bases lay between the germline ends.

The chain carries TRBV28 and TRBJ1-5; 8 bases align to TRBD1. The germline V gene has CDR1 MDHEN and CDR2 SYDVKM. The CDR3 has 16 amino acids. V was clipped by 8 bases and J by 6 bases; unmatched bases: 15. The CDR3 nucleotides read TGTGCCAGCGGCCCCGCTTCGGCAGGGGGCTTTCAGCCCCAGCATTTT. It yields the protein CASGPASAGGFQPQHF. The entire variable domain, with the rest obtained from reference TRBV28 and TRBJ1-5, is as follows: DVKVTQSSRYLVKRTGEKVFLECVQDMDHENMFWYRQDPGLGLRLIYFSYDVKMKEKGDIPEGYSVSREKKERFSLILESASTNQTSMYLCASGPASAGGFQPQHFGDGTRLSIL.

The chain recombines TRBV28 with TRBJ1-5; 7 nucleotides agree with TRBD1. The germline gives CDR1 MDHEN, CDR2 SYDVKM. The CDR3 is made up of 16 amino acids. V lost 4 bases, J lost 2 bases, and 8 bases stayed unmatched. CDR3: CASSSRQGFGNQPQHF. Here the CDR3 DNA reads TGTGCCAGCAGTTCACGACAGGGTTTCGGCAATCAGCCCCAGCATTTT.

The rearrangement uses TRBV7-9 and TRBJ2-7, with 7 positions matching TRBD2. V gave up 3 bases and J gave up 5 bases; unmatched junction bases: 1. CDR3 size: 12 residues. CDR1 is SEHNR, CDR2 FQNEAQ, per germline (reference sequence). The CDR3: CASSLGRDEQYF. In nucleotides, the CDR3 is TGTGCCAGCAGCTTGGGGAGGGACGAGCAGTACTTC.